This T cell receptor (beta chain) was sequenced for a study of blood T cells in healthy people across ages (dated by TCRdb to about 2015). Regarding the research as a whole: In model experiments, roughly one uniquely barcoded TCR beta cDNA molecule per two T cells was captured by template switching. Donors were grouped into four age groups: young (average roughly 17 years), middle-aged (under 40), aged (roughly 62) and long-lived (around 80). Two additional independent replicas of 1 million unique cDNA reads from the same blood draw were analyzed for two donors (one aged 18 to 29 and one aged 80 or older). To avoid experimental bias, donors of different ages were spread randomly across the sequencing lanes. Age-related changes in TCR beta repertoire diversity were measured in the study by deep sequencing normalized with unique cDNA molecular identifiers. What the authors observed across the whole study: Conclusive comparison of naive and antigen-experienced compartments was prevented by the profiling of bulk unsorted PBMCs. Compared with the aged group, the long-lived group had more naive CD4+ T cells, fewer expanded clones and increased TCR diversity, a pattern suggesting age selection. As age increased, observed TCR beta diversity per million T cells dropped in a roughly linear way, and a significant reduction was already evident by age approximately 40. Observed TCR beta diversity correlated strongly with the percentage of naive T cells measured by flow cytometry. Estimates of total diversity based on one million sequenced T cells were considered lower bounds and underestimates. Because donor CMV infection status was unknown, age-related changes in expanded clonotypes were potentially confounded.

Libraries were constructed by 5' RACE. These reads were obtained on an Illumina HiSeq 2500. The second PCR ran for about 7 to 11 cycles and used a J-beta primer mix along with a sample-barcoded 5' primer. A template-switch 5' adaptor carrying 12 random nucleotides introduced a unique molecular identifier onto each TCR beta cDNA molecule. Each sample yielded at least 2.5 million CDR3-containing paired-end reads. The Mint cDNA synthesis kit, primed by a TRBC-specific oligonucleotide, was used to synthesize first-strand cDNA from all RNA. After uracil-DNA glycosylase treatment, a first 18-cycle PCR used universal primers M1SS and BC2_uni_R on all cDNA. Processing in the source paper ran as follows. Each sample was normalized by randomly selecting 1 million high-quality reads, each carrying a distinct molecular identifier. Reads sharing molecular identifiers were discarded rather than binned into consensus sequences. CDR3 identification, clonotype clustering and error correction used MiTCR with a Q25 quality threshold and the strictest error-elimination algorithm. Lower-bound total TCR beta diversity was estimated with a nonparametric unseen species model using Euler transformation. TCRdb passed the public sequencing reads through fastp at Q25 and MiXCR, retaining productive beta sequences. For every CDR3 protein sequence, its rows merge into one entry that carries the most common genes and DNA. TCRdb, not the authors, supplied the V and J calls. The sample yields 650,000 to 1,000,000 distinct CDR3 sequences; 30% to 45% were counted once. Together, the top ten hold over 10% of the sample.

The donors were 40 or so Caucasian individuals from Russia, aged roughly 6 to 90 years, who were systemically healthy. Around 10 milliliters of peripheral blood were drawn from each donor into EDTA-treated Vacutainer tubes. PBMCs were isolated by Ficoll-Paque density-gradient centrifugation, with at least 6.5 million obtained per sample. Total RNA, at least 5.5 micrograms per sample, was extracted from PBMCs with Trizol reagent. The percentages of naive CD45RAhigh/CD27high T cells were determined by flow cytometry on a PBMC aliquot from every donor. Per the germline V gene (reference sequence), DFQATT is the CDR1 and SNEGSKA is the CDR2. Including cysteine and phenylalanine, the CDR3 has 14 amino acids. Only the CDR3 region is kept as DNA, spanning 42 bases read in frame from base 1. Trimming accounts for 6 bases at V and 3 bases at J, while the number of junction bases matched to no gene is 4. For this clonotype: This receptor's antigen is unknown. Per-nucleotide qualities are absent, and no much larger clonotype sits a single base away.

The TCR comes from a man between 18 and 29 years old in good health. The rearranged chain carries TRBV20-1 and TRBJ1-5; TRBD1 lines up with 11 middle nucleotides. Sequencing was carried out using blood. CDR3 region: CSAKGQGANQPQHF. The DNA sequence is given as TGCAGTGCAAAAGGACAGGGGGCCAATCAGCCCCAGCATTTT.